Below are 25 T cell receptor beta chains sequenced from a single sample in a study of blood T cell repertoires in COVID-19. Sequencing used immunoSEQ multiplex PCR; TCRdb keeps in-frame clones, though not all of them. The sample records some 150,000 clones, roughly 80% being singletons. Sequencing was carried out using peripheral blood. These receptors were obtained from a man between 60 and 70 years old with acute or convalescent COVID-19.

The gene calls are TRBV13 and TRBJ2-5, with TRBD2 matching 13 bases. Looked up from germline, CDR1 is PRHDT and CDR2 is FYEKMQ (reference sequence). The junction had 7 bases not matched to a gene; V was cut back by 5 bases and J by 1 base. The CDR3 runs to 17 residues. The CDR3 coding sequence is TGTGCCAGCAGCCCGAGGACTAGCGGGGGATTCCAAGAGACCCAGTACTTC. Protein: CASSPRTSGGFQETQYF.

CDR3 loop: CASSQVMLEGEAFF. CDR3 bases: TGCGCCAGCAGCCAAGTGATGTTGGAGGGTGAAGCTTTCTTT. The V gene is TRBV4-1, the J gene TRBJ1-1; D gene ambiguous. The CDR3 contains 14 residues. CDR1 and CDR2 from the germline V gene are MGHRA and YSYEKL. Trimming cost V 1 base and J 7 bases, with 13 bases left between them.

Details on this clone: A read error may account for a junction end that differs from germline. CDR3 region: CASTLGGTFYNEQFF. The CDR3 DNA is TGTGCCAGCACCTTGGGCGGAACCTTCTACAATGAGCAGTTCTTC. The V and J genes are TRBV5-4 and TRBJ2-1; D uncertain. The CDR3 has 15 residues. Per the germline V gene, CDR1 is SGHNT and CDR2 is YYREEE (reference sequence).

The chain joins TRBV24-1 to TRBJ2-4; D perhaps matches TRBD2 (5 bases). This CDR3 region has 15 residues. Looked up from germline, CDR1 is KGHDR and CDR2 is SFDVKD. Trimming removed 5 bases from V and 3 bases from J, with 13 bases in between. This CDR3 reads CATSASEGGKNIQYF. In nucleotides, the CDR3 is TGTGCCACCAGTGCCTCAGAAGGAGGCAAAAACATTCAGTACTTC.

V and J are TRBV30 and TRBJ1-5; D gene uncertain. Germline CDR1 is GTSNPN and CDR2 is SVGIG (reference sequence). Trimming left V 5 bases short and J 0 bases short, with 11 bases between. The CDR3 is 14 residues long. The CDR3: CAWETGDSNQPQHF. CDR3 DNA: TGTGCCTGGGAGACCGGGGATAGCAATCAGCCCCAGCATTTT.

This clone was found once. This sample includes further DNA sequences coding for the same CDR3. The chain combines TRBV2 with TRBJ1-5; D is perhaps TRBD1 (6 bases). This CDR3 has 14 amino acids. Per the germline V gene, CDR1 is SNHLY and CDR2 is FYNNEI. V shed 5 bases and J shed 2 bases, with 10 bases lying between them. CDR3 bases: TGTGCCAGCAGTCGAGGGGGGGGCAATCAGCCCCAGCATTTT. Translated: CASSRGGGNQPQHF.

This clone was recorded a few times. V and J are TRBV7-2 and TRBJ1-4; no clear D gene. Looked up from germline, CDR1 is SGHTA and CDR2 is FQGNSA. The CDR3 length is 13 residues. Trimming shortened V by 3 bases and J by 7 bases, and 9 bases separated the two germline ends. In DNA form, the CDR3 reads TGTGCCAGCAGCTTTGGGCCTGGTGAAAAACTGTTTTTT. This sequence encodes CASSFGPGEKLFF.

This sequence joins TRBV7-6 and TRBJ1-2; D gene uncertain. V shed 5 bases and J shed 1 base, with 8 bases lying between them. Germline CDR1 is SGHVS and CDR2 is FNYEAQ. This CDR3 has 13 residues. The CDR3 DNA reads TGTGCCAGCAGCACCGGGGTTAACTATGGCTACACCTTC. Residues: CASSTGVNYGYTF.

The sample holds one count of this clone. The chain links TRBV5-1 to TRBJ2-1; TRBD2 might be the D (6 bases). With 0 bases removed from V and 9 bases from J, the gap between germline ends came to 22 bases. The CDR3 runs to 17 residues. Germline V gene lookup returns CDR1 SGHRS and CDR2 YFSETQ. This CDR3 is CASSLGLAPSTRAEQFF. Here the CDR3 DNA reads TGCGCCAGCAGCTTGGGGCTAGCGCCATCAACCCGGGCTGAGCAGTTCTTC.

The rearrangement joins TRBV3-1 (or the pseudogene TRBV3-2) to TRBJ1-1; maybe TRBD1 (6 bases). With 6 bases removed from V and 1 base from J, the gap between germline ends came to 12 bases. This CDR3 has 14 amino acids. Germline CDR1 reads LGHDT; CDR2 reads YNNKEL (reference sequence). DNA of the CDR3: TGTGCCAGCAGAATGGGGACAAGGAACACTGAAGCTTTCTTT. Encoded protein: CASRMGTRNTEAFF.

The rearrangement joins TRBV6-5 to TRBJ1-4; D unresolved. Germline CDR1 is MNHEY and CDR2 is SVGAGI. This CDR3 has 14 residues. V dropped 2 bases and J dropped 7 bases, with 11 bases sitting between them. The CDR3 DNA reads TGTGCCAGCAGTTACCTCGCACATTCTGAAAAACTGTTTTTT. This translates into CASSYLAHSEKLFF.

CDR3 amino acids: CASSEGGDGIYGYTF. CDR3 DNA: TGCGCCAGCTCCGAGGGGGGGGACGGGATCTATGGCTACACCTTC. The rearrangement uses TRBV5-1 and TRBJ1-2; possible D gene TRBD1, 6 bases. The CDR3 sequence is 15 residues long. Between the trimmed V and J ends, which lost 7 bases and 4 bases, there was a span of 20 bases. Germline CDR1 is SGHRS and CDR2 is YFSETQ.

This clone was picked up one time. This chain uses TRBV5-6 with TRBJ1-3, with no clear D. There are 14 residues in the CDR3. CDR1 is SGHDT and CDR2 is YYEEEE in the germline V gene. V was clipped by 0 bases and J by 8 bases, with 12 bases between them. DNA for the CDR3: TGTGCCAGCAGCTTGGGCGGCCCGGCGGACACCATATATTTT. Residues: CASSLGGPADTIYF.

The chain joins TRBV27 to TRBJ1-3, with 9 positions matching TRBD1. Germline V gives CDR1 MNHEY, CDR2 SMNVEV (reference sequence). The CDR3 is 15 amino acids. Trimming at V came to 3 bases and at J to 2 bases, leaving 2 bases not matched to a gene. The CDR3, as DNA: TGTGCCAGCAGTTTGCGACAGGGGGCTGGAAACACCATATATTTT. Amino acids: CASSLRQGAGNTIYF.

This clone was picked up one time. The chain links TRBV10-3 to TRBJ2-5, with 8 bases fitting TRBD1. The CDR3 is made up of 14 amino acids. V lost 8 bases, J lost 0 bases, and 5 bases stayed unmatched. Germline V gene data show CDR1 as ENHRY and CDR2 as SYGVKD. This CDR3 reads CAISRDRNQETQYF. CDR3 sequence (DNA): TGTGCCATCTCCCGGGACAGGAACCAAGAGACCCAGTACTTC.

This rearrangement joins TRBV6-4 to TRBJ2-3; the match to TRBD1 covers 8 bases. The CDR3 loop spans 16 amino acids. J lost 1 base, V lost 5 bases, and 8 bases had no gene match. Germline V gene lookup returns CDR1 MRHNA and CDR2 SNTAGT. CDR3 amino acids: CASSNQGALGTDTQYF. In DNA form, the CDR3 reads TGTGCCAGCAGTAACCAGGGGGCGCTAGGCACAGATACGCAGTATTTT.

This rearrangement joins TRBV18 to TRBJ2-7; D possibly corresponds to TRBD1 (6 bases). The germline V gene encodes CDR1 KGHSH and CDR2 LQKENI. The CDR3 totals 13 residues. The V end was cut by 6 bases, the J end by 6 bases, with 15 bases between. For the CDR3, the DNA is TGTGCCAGCTCCCAAGAAACAGGGTCCGAGCAGTACTTC. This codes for CASSQETGSEQYF.

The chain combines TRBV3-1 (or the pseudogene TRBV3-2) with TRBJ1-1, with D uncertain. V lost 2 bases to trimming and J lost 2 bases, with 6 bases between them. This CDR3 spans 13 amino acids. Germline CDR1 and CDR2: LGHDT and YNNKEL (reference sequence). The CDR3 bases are TGTGCCAGCAGCCAAAGAACAAACACTGAAGCTTTCTTT. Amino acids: CASSQRTNTEAFF.

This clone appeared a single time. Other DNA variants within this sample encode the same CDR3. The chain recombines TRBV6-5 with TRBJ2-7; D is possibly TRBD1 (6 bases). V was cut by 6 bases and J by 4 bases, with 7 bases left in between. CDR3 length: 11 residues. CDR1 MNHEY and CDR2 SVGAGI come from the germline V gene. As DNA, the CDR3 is TGTGCCAGCAGCAGGGGATACGAGCAGTACTTC. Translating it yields CASSRGYEQYF.

In nucleotides, the CDR3 is TGTGCCAGCAGCACCGCGGGGGGACCGGGGGGCTACACCTTC. As protein: CASSTAGGPGGYTF. The chain links TRBV9 to TRBJ1-2; D may be TRBD1 (5 bases). V lost 4 bases and J lost 8, with 18 bases in between. Germline loops: CDR1 SGDLS, CDR2 YYNGEE. The CDR3 extends over 14 amino acids.

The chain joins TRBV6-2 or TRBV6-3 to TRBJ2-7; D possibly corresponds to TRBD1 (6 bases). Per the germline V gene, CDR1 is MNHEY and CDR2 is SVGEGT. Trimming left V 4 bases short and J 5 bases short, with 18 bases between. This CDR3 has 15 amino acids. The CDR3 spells CASSSDQGRMNEQYF. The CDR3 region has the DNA TGTGCCAGCAGTTCTGATCAGGGGCGGATGAACGAGCAGTACTTC.

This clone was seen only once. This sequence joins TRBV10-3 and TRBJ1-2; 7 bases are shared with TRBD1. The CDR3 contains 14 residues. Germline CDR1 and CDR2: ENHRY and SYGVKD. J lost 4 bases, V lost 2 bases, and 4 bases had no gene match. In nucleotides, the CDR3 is TGTGCCATCAGTGAGGAGGGGGCAGCCTATGGCTACACCTTC. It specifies CAISEEGAAYGYTF.

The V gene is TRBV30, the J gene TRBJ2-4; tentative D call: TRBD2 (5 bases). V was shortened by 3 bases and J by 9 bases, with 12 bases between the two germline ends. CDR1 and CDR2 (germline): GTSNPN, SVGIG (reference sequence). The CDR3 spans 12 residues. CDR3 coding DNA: TGTGCCTGGAGCCTGGACTCGGCCATTCAGTACTTC. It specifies CAWSLDSAIQYF.

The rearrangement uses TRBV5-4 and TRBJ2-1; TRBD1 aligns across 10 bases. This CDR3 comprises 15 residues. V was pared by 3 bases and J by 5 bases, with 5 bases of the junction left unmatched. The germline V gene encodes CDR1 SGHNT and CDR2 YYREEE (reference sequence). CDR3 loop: CASSWGQGRNNEQFF. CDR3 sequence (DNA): TGTGCCAGCAGCTGGGGACAGGGGAGAAACAATGAGCAGTTCTTC.

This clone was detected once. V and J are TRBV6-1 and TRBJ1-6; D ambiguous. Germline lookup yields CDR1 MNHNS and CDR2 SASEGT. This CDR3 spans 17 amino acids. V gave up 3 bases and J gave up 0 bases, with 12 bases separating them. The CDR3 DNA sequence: TGTGCCAGCAGTGACCTCTCCCGGGACTCCTATAATTCACCCCTCCACTTT. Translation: CASSDLSRDSYNSPLHF.